One sample yielded the 26 T cell receptor beta chains listed below, sequenced in a study of blood T cell repertoires in COVID-19. Only in-frame clones appear in the TCRdb table, and some are missing; sequencing was by immunoSEQ multiplex PCR. Of about 100,000 clones in the sample, 88% were seen once. The sequencing sample was made of peripheral blood. The receptors shown here come from a human donor in a cohort sampled during active COVID-19.

The genes are TRBV6-2 or TRBV6-3 and TRBJ2-2, with a possible D match to TRBD2 (5 bases). CDR1 MNHEY and CDR2 SVGEGT come from the germline V gene. This CDR3 has 17 amino acids. V lost 5 bases and J 4 bases, leaving 20 bases between the germline ends. The CDR3: CASSPTPERSPTGELFF. DNA of the CDR3: TGTGCCAGCAGTCCCACCCCTGAGCGGTCACCCACCGGGGAGCTGTTTTTT.

This clone was counted once. The chain uses TRBV11-2 and TRBJ2-5, with D perhaps matching TRBD2 (7 bases). The germline V gene has CDR1 SGHAT and CDR2 FQNNGV. With 6 bases removed from V and 4 bases from J, the gap between germline ends came to 21 bases. The CDR3 contains 16 residues. CDR3 sequence (DNA): TGTGCCAGCAGTCGAGAGGGGAGGGGCAGGGGAGAGACCCAGTACTTC. This translates into CASSREGRGRGETQYF.

The CDR3 sequence: CASSLRRGKFDNEQFF. In nucleotides, the CDR3 is TGTGCCAGCAGTTTGCGGCGGGGCAAATTTGACAATGAGCAGTTCTTC. The chain joins TRBV28 to TRBJ2-1, with D perhaps TRBD2 (6 bases). Deletions cut 3 bases from V and 5 bases from J, with 17 bases between. The CDR3 is 16 amino acids. Germline V gene data show CDR1 as MDHEN and CDR2 as SYDVKM. Filled out from reference TRBV28 and TRBJ2-1, the complete variable domain reads DVKVTQSSRYLVKRTGEKVFLECVQDMDHENMFWYRQDPGLGLRLIYFSYDVKMKEKGDIPEGYSVSREKKERFSLILESASTNQTSMYLCASSLRRGKFDNEQFFGPGTRLTVL.

The genes are TRBV7-9 and TRBJ2-1, with a tentative D call TRBD2 (7 bases). The germline V gene has CDR1 SEHNR and CDR2 FQNEAQ (reference sequence). V was shortened by 2 bases and J by 2 bases, with 10 bases between the two germline ends. This CDR3 comprises 15 residues. DNA of the CDR3: TGTGCCAGCAGCTTATCCGGGGGGCCCTACAATGAGCAGTTCTTC. Amino acid sequence: CASSLSGGPYNEQFF. Combining the CDR3 with reference TRBV7-9 and TRBJ2-1 gives the whole variable domain DTGVSQNPRHKITKRGQNVTFRCDPISEHNRLYWYRQTLGQGPEFLTYFQNEAQLEKSRLLSDRFSAERPKGSFSTLEIQRTEQGDSAMYLCASSLSGGPYNEQFFGPGTRLTVL.

This chain connects TRBV18 to TRBJ2-1; TRBD2 matches 12 bases. Unmatched junction bases numbered 5, after V lost 6 bases and J lost 5 bases. Germline assignment: CDR1 KGHSH and CDR2 LQKENI. This CDR3 comprises 15 residues. Here the CDR3 DNA reads TGTGCCAGCTCCGGAGGACTAGCGGGAAACAATGAGCAGTTCTTC. This sequence encodes CASSGGLAGNNEQFF.

The chain employs TRBV28 and TRBJ2-1; TRBD1 might be the D (6 bases). CDR1 is MDHEN, CDR2 SYDVKM, per germline. Trimming shortened V by 4 bases and J by 14 bases, and 21 bases separated the two germline ends. The CDR3 has 14 amino acids. CDR3 loop: CASSYPRLAGEKFF. CDR3 coding DNA: TGTGCCAGCAGTTACCCACGGCTTGCAGGGGAGAAGTTCTTC. Supplemented by reference TRBV28 and TRBJ2-1, the full variable domain reads DVKVTQSSRYLVKRTGEKVFLECVQDMDHENMFWYRQDPGLGLRLIYFSYDVKMKEKGDIPEGYSVSREKKERFSLILESASTNQTSMYLCASSYPRLAGEKFFGPGTRLTVL.

This chain links TRBV7-3 with TRBJ2-1; 10 nucleotides match TRBD2. The CDR3 is 16 amino acids. V lost 4 bases and J lost 6; bases outside the gene matches: 9. Germline CDR1 is SGHTA and CDR2 is FQGTGA. The CDR3 nucleotides read TGTGCCAGCAGCTCCCCCGGGACTAGCGTTCCCAATGAGCAGTTCTTC. Translating it yields CASSSPGTSVPNEQFF.

The chain employs TRBV7-6 and TRBJ2-7; maybe TRBD2 (5 bases). The germline V gene has CDR1 SGHVS and CDR2 FNYEAQ. The germline V and J ends were trimmed by 3 bases and 2 bases, with 14 bases remaining between them. The CDR3 runs 15 residues. The CDR3 DNA reads TGTGCCAGCAGCTTGACCGAGGGTGATACCTACGAGCAGTACTTC. This translates into CASSLTEGDTYEQYF.

The rearrangement uses TRBV11-1 and TRBJ1-1; 10 bases are a match to TRBD1. This CDR3 comprises 15 residues. The germline V gene has CDR1 SGHAT and CDR2 FQDESV (reference sequence). Trimming at V came to 5 bases and at J to 6 bases, leaving 9 bases not matched to a gene. The CDR3 bases are TGTGCCAGCAGCCCTTTGACAGGGGGCCGGGCTGAAGCTTTCTTT. Translation: CASSPLTGGRAEAFF.

The chain joins TRBV4-1 to TRBJ2-3, with D possibly matching TRBD1 (6 bases). Trimming left V 4 bases short and J 4 bases short, with 12 bases between. Germline loops: CDR1 MGHRA, CDR2 YSYEKL. The CDR3 consists of 14 residues. The CDR3 loop reads CASSLGGESDTQYF. The CDR3, as DNA: TGCGCCAGCAGCCTAGGGGGAGAATCAGATACGCAGTATTTT.

This clone was seen many times. V is TRBV4-3 and J is TRBJ2-3; D unresolved. Germline values: CDR1 LGHNA, CDR2 YSLEER. This CDR3 contains 15 residues. Deletions cut 6 bases from V and 3 bases from J, with 16 bases between. The CDR3 nucleotides read TGCGCCAGCAGTCGCCGGTCTTTCGGTACAGATACGCAGTATTTT. Protein sequence: CASSRRSFGTDTQYF.

This chain links TRBV5-1 with TRBJ2-3; TRBD2 matches at 13 bases. The CDR3 length is 16 residues. V lost 5 bases to trimming and J lost 3 bases; unmatched junction nucleotides: 6. Germline V gene lookup returns CDR1 SGHRS and CDR2 YFSETQ. CDR3: CASRVTSGRRTDTQYF. CDR3 DNA: TGCGCCAGCAGGGTGACTAGCGGGAGGAGAACAGATACGCAGTATTTT.

This chain uses TRBV29-1 with TRBJ1-3; D not certain. Germline values: CDR1 SQVTM, CDR2 ANQGSEA. The CDR3 has 11 residues. The germline V and J ends were trimmed by 6 bases and 8 bases, with 11 bases remaining between them. CDR3 protein: CSVLGGHTIYF. CDR3 nucleotide sequence: TGCAGCGTCCTAGGCGGTCACACCATATATTTT.

This clone was detected once. The chain uses TRBV27 and TRBJ1-2; tentatively, D is TRBD1 (5 bases). The CDR3 sequence is 13 residues long. Trimming removed 5 bases from V and 6 bases from J, with 13 bases in between. Germline CDR1 MNHEY, CDR2 SMNVEV (reference sequence). DNA of the CDR3: TGTGCCAGCAGTGTAAACGGAGGGGATGGCTACACCTTC. This codes for CASSVNGGDGYTF.

The rearrangement uses TRBV28 and TRBJ1-2; TRBD1 matches 7 bases. Germline CDR1 and CDR2: MDHEN and SYDVKM. J gave up 7 bases and V 3 bases, and 5 bases lay outside the gene matches. This CDR3 spans 13 amino acids. CDR3 loop: CASSFLGGGGYTF. The CDR3 DNA reads as TGTGCCAGCAGTTTTCTAGGGGGCGGTGGCTACACCTTC.

The chain carries TRBV7-9 and TRBJ1-2; D ambiguous. The germline gives CDR1 SEHNR, CDR2 FQNEAQ (reference sequence). The CDR3 spans 14 residues. The V and J ends lost 4 bases and 4 bases respectively, with 13 bases between them. The CDR3 DNA sequence: TGTGCCAGCAGCTCCAATATCCTGGCCTATGGCTACACCTTC. Amino acids: CASSSNILAYGYTF.

The rearrangement uses TRBV5-4 and TRBJ2-1; TRBD2 might be the D (6 bases). This CDR3 region has 15 residues. Germline V gives CDR1 SGHNT, CDR2 YYREEE (reference sequence). Trimming removed 3 bases from V and 7 bases from J, with 17 bases in between. Here the CDR3 reads CASSSGGPFRNEQFF. CDR3 coding DNA: TGTGCCAGCAGCTCCGGAGGGCCGTTTAGGAATGAGCAGTTCTTC.

This clone was recorded once. The rearrangement joins TRBV12-3 or TRBV12-4 to TRBJ2-5, with no clear D. With 3 bases removed from V and 5 bases from J, the gap between germline ends came to 7 bases. This CDR3 is 12 amino acids long. The CDR3 reads CASSFRGETQYF. CDR3 bases: TGTGCCAGCAGTTTTCGCGGTGAGACCCAGTACTTC.

The chain is built from TRBV6-1 and TRBJ2-1; 13 bases fit TRBD2. The CDR3 spans 15 residues. Trimming removed 1 base from V and 7 bases from J; junction bases left unmatched: 1. Germline CDR1 and CDR2: MNHNS and SASEGT. The CDR3 DNA is TGTGCCAGCAGTGAAGGACTAGCGGGAGGAAATGAGCAGTTCTTC. Amino acid sequence: CASSEGLAGGNEQFF.

This clone was seen only a few times. CDR3 sequence (DNA): TGTGCCAGCAGCGTCGGGACACTAAGCAATCAGCCCCAGCATTTT. Amino acids: CASSVGTLSNQPQHF. The chain is built from TRBV9 and TRBJ1-5; perhaps TRBD1 as D (6 bases). Germline CDR1 and CDR2: SGDLS and YYNGEE. Trimming removed 2 bases at V and 1 base at J, with 10 bases between. CDR3 length equals 15 residues.

CDR3 sequence: CASSLWWGTGNTGELFF. In nucleotides, the CDR3 is TGTGCCAGCAGTTTATGGTGGGGGACAGGGAACACCGGGGAGCTGTTTTTT. V is TRBV27 and J is TRBJ2-2, with 8 bases identical to TRBD1. J lost 1 base, V lost 1 base, and 5 bases had no gene match. Per germline, CDR1 MNHEY and CDR2 SMNVEV (reference sequence). The CDR3 runs to 17 residues.

The chain is built from TRBV7-2 and TRBJ1-1; D gene unclear. Between the trimmed V and J ends, which lost 8 bases and 0 bases, there was a span of 16 bases. CDR1 and CDR2 (germline): SGHTA, FQGNSA. This CDR3 is built from 15 residues. CDR3 sequence: CASAPRVGMNTEAFF. CDR3 coding DNA: TGTGCCAGCGCTCCGAGGGTCGGCATGAACACTGAAGCTTTCTTT.

The chain combines TRBV28 with TRBJ1-2; TRBD1 might be the D (5 bases). This CDR3 region has 12 residues. V dropped 4 bases and J dropped 6 bases, with 9 bases sitting between them. In germline, CDR1 is MDHEN, CDR2 SYDVKM. The CDR3 here is CASSSRVDGYTF. CDR3 DNA: TGTGCCAGCAGTTCCAGGGTGGATGGCTACACCTTC.

The chain is built from TRBV28 and TRBJ1-5, with TRBD1 identical over 7 bases. Germline lookup yields CDR1 MDHEN and CDR2 SYDVKM. Trimming cost V 5 bases and J 2 bases; bases outside gene matches: 6. The CDR3 consists of 15 residues. As DNA, the CDR3 is TGTGCCAGCAGTGCCTCAGGGGGTCGCAATCAGCCCCAGCATTTT. Translating it yields CASSASGGRNQPQHF.

The rearrangement uses TRBV13 and TRBJ2-4; 10 nucleotides match TRBD2. V shed 5 bases, J shed 15 bases, and the junction held 7 bases outside the gene matches. The CDR3 runs 12 residues. The germline V gene has CDR1 PRHDT and CDR2 FYEKMQ (reference sequence). In DNA, the CDR3 is TGTGCCAGCAGCCTCCAGCGGGGGGGTCTGTACTTC. This encodes CASSLQRGGLYF.

The chain combines TRBV6-6 with TRBJ2-1, with 13 bases matching TRBD2. The germline V gene encodes CDR1 MNHNY and CDR2 SVGAGI (reference sequence). CDR3 size: 17 residues. Losses at the gene ends were 5 bases for V and 7 bases for J; bases not matched to a gene: 11. The CDR3 bases are TGTGCCAGCAGTCTCGGACTAGCGGGAGTTACAATAAATGAGCAGTTCTTC. Translating it yields CASSLGLAGVTINEQFF.